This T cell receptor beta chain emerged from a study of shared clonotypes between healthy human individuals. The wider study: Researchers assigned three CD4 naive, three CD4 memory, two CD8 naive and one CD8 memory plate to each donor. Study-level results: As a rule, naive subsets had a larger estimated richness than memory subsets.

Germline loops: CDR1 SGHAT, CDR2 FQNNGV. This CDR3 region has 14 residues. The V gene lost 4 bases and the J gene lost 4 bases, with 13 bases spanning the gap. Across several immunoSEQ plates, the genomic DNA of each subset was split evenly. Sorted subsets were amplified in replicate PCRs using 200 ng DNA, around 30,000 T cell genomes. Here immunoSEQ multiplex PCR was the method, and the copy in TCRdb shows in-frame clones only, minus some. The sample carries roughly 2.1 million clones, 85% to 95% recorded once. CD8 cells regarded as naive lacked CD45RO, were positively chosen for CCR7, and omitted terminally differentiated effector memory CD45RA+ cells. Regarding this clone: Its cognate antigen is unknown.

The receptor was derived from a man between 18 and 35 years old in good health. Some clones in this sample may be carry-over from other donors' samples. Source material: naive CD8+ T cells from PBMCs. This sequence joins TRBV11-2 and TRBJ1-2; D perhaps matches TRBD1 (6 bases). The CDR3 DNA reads TGTGCCAGCAGCTCCAGTGGGGGCTTCTATGGCTACACCTTC. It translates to CASSSSGGFYGYTF.